This TCR beta chain was sequenced during a study of blood T cell repertoires in COVID-19 (dated by TCRdb to about 2020). Background on the whole study: The collaborator samples originated in the United States, Italy and Spain and spanned the acute and convalescent phases of COVID-19. Where available, HLA class I and class II types were taken from metadata supplied by the sample provider and were not determined by assay-based typing. The samples were drawn from two sources: the first 160 participants of the ongoing ImmuneRACE study, and 950 to 1,500 subjects contributed by 6 global collaborators. A de-identified subject ID, COVID-19 status, age in years and sex were almost always included in the sample metadata. The repertoires were released in a freely available public database intended as a resource for research on the immune response to SARS-CoV-2. Subjects who had been exposed to COVID-19, were actively infected with it, or had recovered from it provided the deeply sampled blood TCRbeta repertoires that made up the dataset. The prospective study material was composed of cDNA or gDNA derived from T cells, B-cell-depleted T cells, or PBMCs.

Results and caveats for the whole study, not just this receptor: How much clinical and demographic metadata was included differed by source and by participant, and the metadata was provided uncurated.

Collaborating institutions collected whole blood in K2EDTA tubes following their own protocols. Collaborator samples were shipped for TCRbeta analysis as frozen whole blood, isolated PBMCs, or DNA extracted from either sample type. As regards this clone: It has no known antigen specificity. The input lacks base qualities; no much larger clone sits a single base away.

Here V drops 4 bases and J drops 5 bases, and the junction holds 16 bases not matched to any gene. From cysteine to phenylalanine, the CDR3 is 17 amino acids long. Only the CDR3 DNA stays, 51 bases, in frame from base 1. Sequences SGHRS (CDR1) and YFSETQ (CDR2) are obtained from the germline V gene. TCRbeta CDR3 regions were amplified from genomic DNA using the immunoSEQ Assay, a bias-controlled multiplex PCR. The original methods were these. The number of nucleated cells in each sample was estimated from the amplification of reference gene primers within the assay. To quantify the absolute abundance of each unique TCRbeta CDR3 rearrangement, sequence reads were collapsed and filtered. For each sample, productive Simpson clonality was calculated as the square root of Simpson's diversity index across productive rearrangements. TCRdb limited this immuneACCESS table to in-frame rearrangements with V and J called. A share of clones is missing; checked studies link under half to unresolved V genes, and the rest is unexplained. That table gives V, J and clone size, and the DNA gave D and trimming. The sample table lists approximately 150,000 clones, about 86% of them with a count of one. The top ten clonotypes cover approximately 8.3% of the sample.

Input material: peripheral blood. The sequence came from an older woman with acute or convalescent COVID-19. The chain couples TRBV5-1 to TRBJ1-2, with TRBD1 matching 8 junction bases. The CDR3 protein: CASSPSPVTGVIYGYTF. The DNA reads as follows: TGCGCCAGCAGCCCGTCCCCCGTGACAGGGGTAATTTATGGCTACACCTTC. Where the CDR3 stops, the reference TRBV5-1 and TRBJ1-2 genes take over; the full variable domain is KAGVTQTPRYLIKTRGQQVTLSCSPISGHRSVSWYQQTPGQGLQFLFEYFSETQRNKGNFPGRFSGRQFSNSRSEMNVSTLELGDSALYLCASSPSPVTGVIYGYTFGSGTRLTVV.